These 12 T cell receptor beta chains came from one sample sequenced in a study of T cells in Graves' hyperthyroidism and ophthalmopathy. TCR beta CDR3 sequences were amplified from RNA transcripts. HTBI primers were employed in a first-round RT-PCR of the TCR CDR3. Via MiXCR, TCRdb re-called the multiplex PCR reads, giving one row per CDR3 protein. The table includes under 700,000 distinct CDR3 sequences, 16% detected once. Sequencing was performed on blood. The source of these receptors is a woman aged 18 to 35 with Graves' hyperthyroidism.

This clonotype has a handful of counts. CDR3 sequence (DNA): TGTGCCAGCAGGGCATGGGACGCAGGGGGGAATGAGCAGTTCTTC. Translated, it gives CASRAWDAGGNEQFF. The chain uses TRBV2 and TRBJ2-1; D may be TRBD1 (7 bases). The germline CDR1 and CDR2 sequences are SNHLY and FYNNEI. V shed 6 bases and J shed 7 bases, with 19 bases lying between them. CDR3 size: 15 residues.

This CDR3 is CASREAGGGPGETQYF. The CDR3 DNA is TGTGCCAGCAGAGAGGCAGGGGGAGGGCCCGGAGAGACCCAGTACTTC. This rearrangement joins TRBV28 to TRBJ2-5; D may correspond to TRBD1 or TRBD2 (7 bases each). CDR3 length equals 16 residues. The V and J ends lost 6 bases and 4 bases respectively, with 21 bases between them. Germline loops: CDR1 MDHEN, CDR2 SYDVKM. Variable domain in full (rest from reference TRBV28 and TRBJ2-5): DVKVTQSSRYLVKRTGEKVFLECVQDMDHENMFWYRQDPGLGLRLIYFSYDVKMKEKGDIPEGYSVSREKKERFSLILESASTNQTSMYLCASREAGGGPGETQYFGPGTRLLVL.

At least ten counts were recorded for this clonotype. CDR3 protein: CASSQVVQETQYF. CDR3 sequence (DNA): TGTGCCAGCAGCCAAGTGGTCCAAGAGACCCAGTACTTC. The rearrangement joins TRBV13 to TRBJ2-5; D gene unclear. V was trimmed by 5 bases and J by 1 base, leaving 8 bases between them. The CDR3 covers 13 residues. CDR1 and CDR2 (germline): PRHDT, FYEKMQ (reference sequence).

This clonotype was counted many times. In DNA, the CDR3 is TGCAGTGCTAGAACGTCCAAGACGGACCAGTACTTC. Its translation: CSARTSKTDQYF. The chain joins TRBV20-1 to TRBJ2-5, with no clear D. V was trimmed by 2 bases and J by 10 bases, leaving 14 bases between them. Germline CDR1 DFQATT, CDR2 SNEGSKA (reference sequence). This CDR3 comprises 12 residues.

This clonotype was detected ten times or more. V usage is TRBV24-1 and J usage is TRBJ2-7, with 13 bases matching TRBD2. Germline-derived CDR1 and CDR2 are KGHDR and SFDVKD. This CDR3 is built from 16 residues. Unmatched junction bases numbered 7, after V lost 4 bases and J lost 5 bases. The CDR3 loop is CATSDPGTSGINEQYF. CDR3 in DNA: TGTGCCACCAGTGACCCCGGGACTAGCGGGATAAACGAGCAGTACTTC.

With regard to this clonotype: At one of its ends the junction is not consistent with the germline gene, which may arise from a read error. CDR3 sequence (DNA): TGTGCCAGCAGTTACTCGGGCACGAACACTGAAGCTCTCTTT. This translates into CASSYSGTNTEALF. V is TRBV6-5 and J is TRBJ1-1; D is undetermined. Germline V gene data show CDR1 as MNHEY and CDR2 as SVGAGI. CDR3 length: 14 residues.

CDR3 DNA sequence: TGTGCCAGCAGTCTAGGCAGCAAGCAGTTCTTC. This gives the protein CASSLGSKQFF. The J gene is TRBJ2-1, the V gene TRBV6-2 or TRBV6-3; D remains ambiguous. The CDR3 is 11 residues long. Trimming shortened V by 5 bases and J by 11 bases, and 10 bases separated the two germline ends. The germline V gene has CDR1 MNHEY and CDR2 SVGEGT.

This clonotype was counted ten times or more. This chain links TRBV24-1 with TRBJ2-5; the D gene is possibly TRBD1 (6 bases). V was shortened by 5 bases and J by 6 bases, with 9 bases between the two germline ends. The CDR3 contains 12 residues. Germline V gives CDR1 KGHDR, CDR2 SFDVKD. CDR3 protein: CATSGTGKTQYF. The CDR3 DNA is TGTGCCACCAGTGGTACAGGGAAGACCCAGTACTTC.

This clonotype was detected only a few times. The chain combines TRBV6-2 or TRBV6-3 with TRBJ2-7, with D perhaps matching TRBD1 (6 bases). The CDR3 has 14 residues. From germline, CDR1 is MNHEY and CDR2 SVGEGT. Trimming left V 2 bases short and J 0 bases short, with 8 bases between. The DNA for the CDR3 is TGTGCCAGCAGTTACCACAGGGCCTCCTACGAGCAGTACTTC. Its translation is CASSYHRASYEQYF.

This clonotype was counted a few times. This rearrangement joins TRBV24-1 to TRBJ2-1; 8 positions match TRBD2. Germline V gene sequence: CDR1 KGHDR, CDR2 SFDVKD. J gave up 0 bases and V 1 base, and 4 bases lay outside the gene matches. This CDR3 contains 17 residues. The CDR3 DNA reads TGTGCCACCAGTGATTTATGGAGCGGGAGCTCCTACAATGAGCAGTTCTTC. It is translated as CATSDLWSGSSYNEQFF.

This clonotype was picked up one time. V and J are TRBV2 and TRBJ2-1, with 13 positions matching TRBD2. There are 14 residues in the CDR3. Germline V gene lookup returns CDR1 SNHLY and CDR2 FYNNEI. The V and J ends lost 8 bases and 10 bases, in that order; junction bases with no gene match: 8. The CDR3 loop reads CASVGLAGVLEQFF. DNA for the CDR3: TGTGCCAGCGTTGGACTAGCGGGAGTTTTAGAGCAGTTCTTC. The full variable domain, in which reference TRBV2 and TRBJ2-1 provide the parts outside the CDR3, is EPEVTQTPSHQVTQMGQEVILRCVPISNHLYFYWYRQILGQKVEFLVSFYNNEISEKSEIFDDQFSVERPDGSNFTLKIRSTKLEDSAMYFCASVGLAGVLEQFFGPGTRLTVL.

This clonotype was recorded many times. The rearrangement uses TRBV3-1 and TRBJ1-2; D gene ambiguous. Trimming took 8 bases from V and 1 from J, leaving 20 bases between them. CDR1 and CDR2 from the germline V gene are LGHDT and YNNKEL (reference sequence). This CDR3 has 16 residues. The CDR3 loop reads CASGLGLARVNYGYTF. CDR3 bases: TGTGCCAGCGGTTTGGGATTGGCCCGTGTTAACTATGGCTACACCTTC. The full variable domain, its missing parts supplied by reference TRBV3-1 and TRBJ1-2, is DTAVSQTPKYLVTQMGNDKSIKCEQNLGHDTMYWYKQDSKKFLKIMFSYNNKELIINETVPNRFSPKSPDKAHLNLHINSLELGDSAVYFCASGLGLARVNYGYTFGSGTRLTVV.